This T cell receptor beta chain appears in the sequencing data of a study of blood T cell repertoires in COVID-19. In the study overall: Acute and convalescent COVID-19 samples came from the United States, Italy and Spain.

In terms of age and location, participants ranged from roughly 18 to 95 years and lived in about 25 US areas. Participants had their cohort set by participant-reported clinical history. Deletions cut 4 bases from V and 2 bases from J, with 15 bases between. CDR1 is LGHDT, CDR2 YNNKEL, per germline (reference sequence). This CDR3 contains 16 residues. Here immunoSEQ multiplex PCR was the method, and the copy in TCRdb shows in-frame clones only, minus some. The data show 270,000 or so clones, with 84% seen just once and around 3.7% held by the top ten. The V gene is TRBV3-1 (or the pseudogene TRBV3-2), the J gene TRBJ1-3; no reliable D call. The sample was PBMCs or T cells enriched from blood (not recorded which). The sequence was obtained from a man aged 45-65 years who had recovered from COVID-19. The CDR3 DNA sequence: TGTGCCAGCAGCCGGAGGAACGGGGTGACTGGAAACACCATATATTTT. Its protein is CASSRRNGVTGNTIYF.